This T cell receptor (beta chain) stems from a study of cytomegalovirus exposure and HLA in healthy donors. On this clone: Antigen: not known.

13 Jbeta primers and 60 Vbeta primers were used for the PCR. How the authors handled the data: Per a later analysis, the number of unique TCR beta chains was around 79 million, of which roughly 10 million were shared. TCRdb's copy holds only in-frame clones and misses some; the assay was immunoSEQ multiplex PCR. The V and J calls and clone size are taken from that table; D and trimming were inferred from the DNA. The repertoire has roughly 130,000 clones, approximately 80% of them found once; the top ten carry 1.5% to 2.5%. Study-wide points: A reported reduction in N-insertions relative to the 666-donor mean was seen in an Asian-associated ancestry cluster in a later analysis.

Germline CDR1 and CDR2: SGHRS and YFSETQ. With 4 bases clipped from V and 7 bases from J, the junction kept 7 bases outside the gene matches. The CDR3 consists of 14 residues. This sequence joins TRBV5-1 and TRBJ1-4, with TRBD1 matching over 7 bases. This TCR was recovered from a man aged 18 to 30 in good health and CMV-seronegative. The sequenced material came from PBMCs. CDR3: CASSPGTVGEKLFF. The CDR3 region has the DNA TGCGCCAGCAGCCCCGGGACAGTAGGTGAAAAACTGTTTTTT.